This is a list of T cell receptor beta chains from one sample in a study of blood T cell repertoires in COVID-19. Data came from immunoSEQ multiplex PCR; TCRdb stores just in-frame clones and leaves some out. The sample comprises 110,000 to 150,000 clones, roughly 80% of which are singletons, and about 10% rests with the top ten. Sequencing was done on a sample of PBMCs or T cells enriched from blood (not recorded which). The source is a man aged 50-59 years who had recovered from COVID-19. Both conserved end residues are part of each CDR3. The D gene is left open where the match is weak. Clone size appears in some rows only: once, few, many, or a class for an expanded clone.

>NA|NA|TRBJ1-5|TRBV6-6
TGTGCCAGCAGCTACACAGGGTCGATGGGCAATCAGCCCCAGCATTTT
CASSYTGSMGNQPQHF
>NA|NA|TRBJ2-1|TRBV7-2
TGTGCCAGCAGCTTACAGGGTGACGATGAGCAGTTCTTC
CASSLQGDDEQFF
>TRBD2|many|TRBJ2-1|TRBV6-5
TGTGCCAGCAGTTACTCGAGTAGCGGGGGGGACAATGAGCAGTTCTTC
CASSYSSSGGDNEQFF
>NA|NA|TRBJ1-2|TRBV2
TGTGCCAGCATGAGGGGGGGGCGGAACTATGGCTACACCTTC
CASMRGGRNYGYTF
>NA|few|TRBJ1-4|TRBV5-4
TGTGCCAGCAGCTCCCGAGCCCAAAGGGGATATGGTGAAAAACTGTTTTTT
CASSSRAQRGYGEKLFF
>NA|NA|TRBJ1-1|TRBV5-4
TGTGCCAGCAGCTTGGATGGGGGGAGCACTGAAGCTTTCTTT
CASSLDGGSTEAFF
>TRBD1|NA|TRBJ2-1|TRBV5-1
TGCGCCAGCAGCTTGACTTCGGGGACAGGGCTGAATGAGCAGTTCTTC
CASSLTSGTGLNEQFF
>TRBD1|NA|TRBJ1-5|TRBV5-5
TGTGCCAGCAGCTTGGTGGGGACAGGGGATCAGCCCCAGCATTTT
CASSLVGTGDQPQHF
>TRBD1|NA|TRBJ2-2|TRBV6-4
TGTGCCAGCAGTCGGACGGGACAGGTGGGAAGAACCGGGGAGCTGTTTTTT
CASSRTGQVGRTGELFF
>TRBD1|NA|TRBJ2-1|TRBV9
TGTGCCAGCAGCGTAGGGGCGACAGGGATGAATGAGCAGTTCTTC
CASSVGATGMNEQFF
>NA|NA|TRBJ2-4|TRBV7-2
TGTGCCAGCCGTCAGGAGGTAGCCAAAAACATTCAGTACTTC
CASRQEVAKNIQYF
>TRBD2|NA|TRBJ2-4|TRBV4-3
TGCGCCAGCAGCCAAGCCCTTCCGACTAGCGGGGGGGCCAAAAACATTCAGTACTTC
CASSQALPTSGGAKNIQYF
>NA|NA|TRBJ1-5|TRBV6-2/TRBV6-3
TGTGCCAGCAGTTACGGAGGCCAGCCCCAGCATTTT
CASSYGGQPQHF
>TRBD1|NA|TRBJ1-2|TRBV2
TGTGCCAGCAGCCGTAGACAGGGATCTAACTATGGCTACACCTTC
CASSRRQGSNYGYTF
>NA|once|TRBJ2-7|TRBV2
TGTGCCAGCGGAGGGGAGCGGGTCTACGAGCAGTACTTC
CASGGERVYEQYF
>NA|NA|TRBJ1-5|TRBV2
TGTGCCAGCATTGGGGGGAGAAATCAGCCCCAGCATTTT
CASIGGRNQPQHF
>NA|NA|TRBJ1-5|TRBV19
TGTGCCAGTAGTATTTCTCTTTCGGATCAGCCCCAGCATTTT
CASSISLSDQPQHF
>TRBD1|NA|TRBJ2-7|TRBV29-1
TGCAGCGTCAGACAGGGGAGCTACGAGCAGTACTTC
CSVRQGSYEQYF
>NA|NA|TRBJ2-3|TRBV5-6
TGTGCCAGCAGCTTGGATATTATCACAGATACGCAGTATTTT
CASSLDIITDTQYF
>NA|NA|TRBJ2-1|TRBV11-2
TGTGCCAGCAGCTTAGACAGGGCCCACAATGAGCAGTTCTTC
CASSLDRAHNEQFF
>TRBD1|NA|TRBJ2-7|TRBV5-4
TGTGCCAGCAGCTCGGACAGGGGGAACTACGAGCAGTACTTC
CASSSDRGNYEQYF
>NA|NA|TRBJ1-5|TRBV15
TGTGCCACCAGCAGAGATCTGGGGGGGCCTGTTGATCAGCCCCAGCATTTT
CATSRDLGGPVDQPQHF
>TRBD1|NA|TRBJ1-2|TRBV7-2
TGTGCCAGCAGCCCCTGGACAGGGGGCTATGGCTACACCTTC
CASSPWTGGYGYTF
>NA|NA|TRBJ2-5|TRBV5-6
TGTGCCAGCAGCTTTTCTGACAGCCAAGAGACCCAGTACTTC
CASSFSDSQETQYF
>TRBD1|NA|TRBJ1-1|TRBV3-1/TRBV3-2
TGTGCCAGCAGCCAAGATCAGGGGGCGAACACTGAAGCTTTCTTT
CASSQDQGANTEAFF
>NA|NA|TRBJ2-2|TRBV5-8
TGTGCCAGCAGCTTGGAGACAGCGTTTATCGGGGAGCTGTTTTTT
CASSLETAFIGELFF
>NA|NA|TRBJ2-2|TRBV6-5
TGTGCCAGCAGTTACGGGGGGAAGAACGGGGAGCTGTTTTTT
CASSYGGKNGELFF
>NA|NA|TRBJ1-5|TRBV5-1
TGCGCCAGCAGCGAAGGACAGTATTTCAATCAGCCCCAGCATTTT
CASSEGQYFNQPQHF
>TRBD2|NA|TRBJ2-2|TRBV3-1/TRBV3-2
TGTGCCAGCAGCCAAGGGGGGGCGGGGGGTACCGGGGAGCTGTTTTTT
CASSQGGAGGTGELFF
>NA|NA|TRBJ1-2|TRBV5-8
TGTGCCAGCAGCTGGGGAGCGGTTAACTATGGCTACACCTTC
CASSWGAVNYGYTF
>NA|NA|TRBJ1-1|TRBV25-1
TGTGCCAGCAGTCCACTCACCGTCGGGGAGGGGGGAAGGACTGAAGCTTTCTTT
CASSPLTVGEGGRTEAFF
>NA|NA|TRBJ1-1|TRBV5-1
TGCGCCAGCAGCTTTCGGGGGGGCGGCATGAACACTGAAGCTTTCTTT
CASSFRGGGMNTEAFF
>NA|NA|TRBJ2-7|TRBV2
TGTGCCAGCAGAGCCCGGACAGCCCGAAACGAGCAGTACTTC
CASRARTARNEQYF
>NA|NA|TRBJ1-2|TRBV28
TGTGCCAGCAGCCAACCAACAGGTACAAGTGGCTACACCTTC
CASSQPTGTSGYTF
>TRBD2|NA|TRBJ2-5|TRBV4-1
TGCGCCAGCAGCCAAGATCTAGTAGCGGGGGTGGAGACCCAGTACTTC
CASSQDLVAGVETQYF
>TRBD2|NA|TRBJ2-7|TRBV7-8
TGTGCCAGCAGCCCAAGACAGCTAGCGGGGGGAACCTACGAGCAGTACTTC
CASSPRQLAGGTYEQYF
>NA|NA|TRBJ2-1|TRBV20-1
TGCAGTGCCATGAGACAGGAGCAGTTCTTC
CSAMRQEQFF
>NA|once|TRBJ1-2|TRBV10-1
TGCGCCAGCAGTGAGACTTATGAGGTCTATGGCTACACCTTC
CASSETYEVYGYTF
>TRBD2|once|TRBJ2-1|TRBV5-1
TGCGCCAGCAGCGCCGGACTAGCGGCCTCCTACAATGAGCAGTTCTTC
CASSAGLAASYNEQFF
>NA|NA|TRBJ1-4|TRBV12-3/TRBV12-4
TGTGCCAGCAGGTATACTATTTCGGAAAAACTGTTTTTT
CASRYTISEKLFF
>TRBD1|once|TRBJ1-2|TRBV4-1
TGCGCCAGCAGCCAAGAGGGGACAGGGTTAAGCTATGGCTACACCTTC
CASSQEGTGLSYGYTF
>NA|NA|TRBJ2-1|TRBV7-3
TGTGCCAGCAGCTTAACGGGCAACGGCAATGAGCAGTTCTTC
CASSLTGNGNEQFF
>TRBD2|NA|TRBJ2-5|TRBV6-5
TGTGCCAGCATGGGCGGGGGGGCCGGAGAGACCCAGTACTTC
CASMGGGAGETQYF
>NA|NA|TRBJ2-7|TRBV19
TGTGCCAGTGGGCACTTCTACGAGCAGTACTTC
CASGHFYEQYF
>NA|NA|TRBJ1-2|TRBV7-2
TGTGCCAGCAGCTTAGTTGAAGCCATTTATGGCTACACCTTC
CASSLVEAIYGYTF
>NA|few|TRBJ2-2|TRBV19
TGTGCCAGTAGTCCACAGGGTTTCGGCACCGGGGAGCTGTTTTTT
CASSPQGFGTGELFF
>TRBD1|NA|TRBJ2-7|TRBV6-2/TRBV6-3
TGTGCCAGCAGTTACGACAGGGGAAGGGTCTTACTCTCCTACGAGCAGTACTTC
CASSYDRGRVLLSYEQYF
>NA|NA|TRBJ2-1|TRBV7-6
TGTGCCAGCAGGCCCTCCTGGGGGCTCACCTACAATGAGCAGTTCTTC
CASRPSWGLTYNEQFF
>TRBD2|NA|TRBJ2-5|TRBV7-2
TGTGCCAGCAGCACCCGACTAGCGGGGGAAGAGACCCAGTACTTC
CASSTRLAGEETQYF
>NA|NA|TRBJ1-5|TRBV24-1
TGTGCCACCAGTGATTGGCGCAATCAGCCCCAGCATTTT
CATSDWRNQPQHF